This TCR beta chain was sequenced in a study of T cell repertoires in ileal Crohn's disease. For the study at large: About half received postoperative treatment, roughly twelve with thiopurines and around 20 anti-TNF. Study-wide results and caveats: Clonal expansions were more frequent in active smokers than non-smokers at surgery.

Details on this clone: The target antigen is unknown.

Assay used: immunoSEQ multiplex PCR; TCRdb lists only in-frame clones, some missing. The sample lists thousands of clones; 60% to 80% were seen once. Germline V gene lookup returns CDR1 MNHEY and CDR2 SMNVEV (reference sequence). With V trimmed by 7 bases and J by 2 bases, 3 bases remained unmatched. The CDR3 contains 14 residues. This receptor was taken from an adult with Crohn's disease. The chain links TRBV27 to TRBJ2-2, with 8 bases that match TRBD2. The sample was ileal tissue. The CDR3 sequence: CASTRGGNTGELFF. In nucleotides, the CDR3 is TGTGCCAGCACTCGGGGGGGTAACACCGGGGAGCTGTTTTTT.